A selection of T cell receptor beta chains follows, all from one sample in a study of blood T cell repertoires in COVID-19. The table came from immunoSEQ multiplex PCR; TCRdb's copy has only in-frame clones and leaves some out. Among around 230,000 clones listed, more than 65% were seen once. The sequenced sample was peripheral blood. These receptors came from a man in his forties or fifties who had recovered from COVID-19. Both conserved end residues are part of each CDR3. A D gene is named only where the DNA matches it firmly. Not every row has a clone size; where given, it reads once, few, many or a size class.

j_call v_call d_call clone_size cdr3_aa cdr3_nt
TRBJ2-7 TRBV25-1 - - CASWRGGDDEQYF TGTGCCAGCTGGAGAGGGGGTGACGACGAGCAGTACTTC
TRBJ2-7 TRBV4-3 - - CASSQDTQYEQYF TGCGCCAGCAGCCAAGATACCCAGTACGAGCAGTACTTC
TRBJ1-1 TRBV3-1/TRBV3-2 TRBD1 - CASSPTGESSAFF TGTGCCAGCAGTCCCACAGGGGAGAGTTCGGCTTTCTTT
TRBJ2-5 TRBV9 TRBD2 few CASSVETGGGETQYF TGTGCCAGCAGCGTGGAGACGGGAGGCGGGGAGACCCAGTACTTC
TRBJ2-5 TRBV11-3 TRBD2 - CASSSRGETQYF TGTGCCAGCAGCTCGCGGGGGGAGACCCAGTACTTC
TRBJ2-7 TRBV19 TRBD1 - CASSMWQGVRDEQYF TGTGCCAGTAGTATGTGGCAGGGGGTGCGGGACGAGCAGTACTTC
TRBJ2-7 TRBV19 - - CASSARRLDSSYEQYF TGTGCCAGTAGTGCTCGCCGACTCGATAGCTCCTACGAGCAGTACTTC
TRBJ1-2 TRBV19 TRBD1 - CASSIRPTGTAYGYTF TGTGCCAGTAGTATTCGGCCGACAGGGACGGCCTATGGCTACACCTTC
TRBJ1-4 TRBV7-8 - - CASSSLGRGGVGEKLFF TGTGCCAGCAGCTCGCTGGGGAGAGGGGGGGTAGGGGAAAAACTGTTTTTT
TRBJ2-1 TRBV25-1 TRBD1 - CASRRTGSSYNEQFF TGTGCCAGCAGGCGGACAGGGAGCTCCTACAATGAGCAGTTCTTC
TRBJ2-2 TRBV27 TRBD2 - CASTSGSFITGELFF TGTGCCAGCACCAGCGGGAGTTTTATAACCGGGGAGCTGTTTTTT
TRBJ1-2 TRBV18 TRBD1 - CASSPGTGISVYGYTF TGTGCCAGCTCACCAGGGACAGGGATTTCGGTCTATGGCTACACCTTC
TRBJ2-5 TRBV19 - - CASSIQREETQYF TGTGCCAGTAGTATCCAGCGAGAAGAGACCCAGTACTTC
TRBJ2-7 TRBV3-1/TRBV3-2 TRBD2 - CASSQGTSVVYEQYF TGTGCCAGCAGCCAGGGGACTAGCGTCGTCTACGAGCAGTACTTC
TRBJ2-7 TRBV6-5 - - CASTKNRGALYEQYF TGTGCCAGCACCAAAAACCGGGGGGCACTATACGAGCAGTACTTC
TRBJ2-1 TRBV11-2 - - CASSLSENYEQFF TGTGCCAGCAGCCTCTCGGAGAACTATGAGCAGTTCTTC
TRBJ2-5 TRBV7-2 TRBD2 - CASSSRLAGEETQYF TGTGCCAGCAGCTCCCGACTAGCGGGAGAAGAGACCCAGTACTTC
TRBJ1-2 TRBV29-1 - - CSARGQNYGYTF TGCAGCGCTAGAGGACAGAACTATGGCTACACCTTC
TRBJ2-4 TRBV5-5 - - CASSLGQTSAKNIQYF TGTGCCAGCAGCTTGGGACAGACGTCGGCCAAAAACATTCAGTACTTC
TRBJ1-1 TRBV20-1 - - CSAAKNTEAFF TGCAGTGCCGCGAAGAACACTGAAGCTTTCTTT
TRBJ1-2 TRBV18 - - CASSPEASHGYTF TGTGCCAGCTCACCAGAGGCATCCCATGGCTACACCTTC
TRBJ1-1 TRBV4-1 - - CASSQVGARGTEAFF TGCGCCAGCAGCCAAGTCGGGGCGCGGGGCACTGAAGCTTTCTTT
TRBJ1-6 TRBV7-2 TRBD1 - CASIYTGGARLGSPLHF TGTGCCAGCATTTACACAGGGGGCGCTCGGCTGGGGTCACCCCTCCACTTT
TRBJ2-1 TRBV11-2 TRBD2 once CASSPSGSSYNEQFF TGTGCCAGCAGCCCAAGCGGGAGCTCCTACAATGAGCAGTTCTTC
TRBJ1-1 TRBV30 - - CARKSSQLAAEAFF TGTGCCAGAAAATCCTCACAGTTGGCAGCTGAAGCTTTCTTT
TRBJ2-3 TRBV6-4 - - CASGTESTDTQYF TGTGCCAGCGGGACTGAGAGCACAGATACGCAGTATTTT
TRBJ2-6 TRBV7-9 - - CASSGADSSGANVLTF TGTGCCAGCAGCGGAGCTGACAGCTCTGGGGCCAACGTCCTGACTTTC
TRBJ2-1 TRBV29-1 TRBD2 - CSVGGLGYNEQFF TGCAGCGTGGGGGGACTAGGCTACAATGAGCAGTTCTTC
TRBJ2-3 TRBV29-1 TRBD2 - CSQSGGTTDTQYF TGCAGCCAAAGCGGGGGGACCACAGATACGCAGTATTTT
TRBJ1-5 TRBV7-2 - few CASSFTGKPQHF TGTGCCAGCAGCTTCACAGGGAAGCCCCAGCATTTT
TRBJ2-1 TRBV5-1 - - CASSSREMAEQFF TGCGCCAGCAGCTCACGGGAAATGGCGGAGCAGTTCTTC
TRBJ1-2 TRBV29-1 - - CSVDFQDSGYTF TGCAGCGTTGACTTCCAAGACAGTGGCTACACCTTC
TRBJ1-2 TRBV27 - - CASSFGGTSYGYTF TGTGCCAGCAGTTTTGGCGGGACCTCCTATGGCTACACCTTC
TRBJ2-1 TRBV24-1 - - CATSDALATSYNEQFF TGTGCCACCAGTGATGCGCTTGCTACCTCCTACAATGAGCAGTTCTTC
TRBJ1-2 TRBV4-3 - - CASSSTQGVNYGYTF TGCGCCAGCAGCTCTACACAGGGAGTCAACTATGGCTACACCTTC
TRBJ2-5 TRBV10-1 - few CASSDQQTETQYF TGCGCCAGCAGTGACCAACAAACGGAGACCCAGTACTTC
TRBJ2-6 TRBV4-3 TRBD1 - CASSQFTGEAAGANVLTF TGCGCCAGCAGCCAATTCACAGGGGAAGCAGCGGGGGCCAACGTCCTGACTTTC
TRBJ2-5 TRBV9 TRBD1 - CASSFGQGANLETQYF TGTGCCAGCAGCTTTGGACAGGGCGCAAATTTGGAGACCCAGTACTTC
TRBJ2-3 TRBV9 TRBD2 - CASSVAGLAGYRDSTDTQYF TGTGCCAGCAGCGTAGCAGGACTAGCGGGATACAGGGATAGCACAGATACGCAGTATTTT
TRBJ1-2 TRBV3-1/TRBV3-2 - - CASSQQGLYGYTF TGTGCCAGCAGCCAACAGGGCCTCTATGGCTACACCTTC
TRBJ1-5 TRBV6-6 TRBD1 - CASSPLPPRDRGNQPQHF TGTGCCAGCAGTCCCCTCCCCCCCCGGGACAGGGGAAATCAGCCCCAGCATTTT
TRBJ2-5 TRBV5-1 - once CASSPGDWQETQYF TGCGCCAGCAGCCCGGGGGACTGGCAAGAGACCCAGTACTTC
TRBJ1-5 TRBV30 - - CAWNGAGSNQPQHF TGTGCCTGGAACGGAGCGGGGAGCAATCAGCCCCAGCATTTT
TRBJ2-5 TRBV3-1/TRBV3-2 - - CASSQGAARETQYF TGTGCCAGCAGCCAAGGAGCAGCGAGAGAGACCCAGTACTTC
TRBJ1-3 TRBV4-3 TRBD1 - CASSHLDRGSGNTIYF TGCGCCAGCAGCCATTTGGACAGGGGCTCTGGAAACACCATATATTTT
TRBJ2-7 TRBV4-3 TRBD2 - CASSQDRPSGMHEQYF TGCGCCAGCAGCCAAGATAGGCCTAGCGGGATGCACGAGCAGTACTTC
TRBJ2-1 TRBV25-1 TRBD1 - CASASPGGSYNEQFF TGTGCCAGCGCGTCTCCAGGGGGCTCCTACAATGAGCAGTTCTTC
TRBJ2-1 TRBV5-1 TRBD2 - CASSKPEASGGYEQFF TGCGCCAGCAGCAAGCCAGAGGCTAGCGGTGGCTATGAGCAGTTCTTC
TRBJ2-1 TRBV19 TRBD1 - CASSFDGDQGARPHNEQFF TGTGCCAGTAGCTTTGATGGGGACCAGGGGGCTAGGCCCCACAATGAGCAGTTCTTC
TRBJ2-5 TRBV6-5 - - CASSNVQTQETQYF TGTGCCAGCAGTAATGTACAGACACAAGAGACCCAGTACTTC
TRBJ2-7 TRBV5-5 TRBD1 - CASSWVAGGVYEQYF TGTGCCAGCAGCTGGGTGGCAGGGGGCGTTTACGAGCAGTACTTC
TRBJ1-5 TRBV12-5 TRBD1 - CASGLVPLVVSRTGAAGSNQPQHF TGTGCTAGTGGTTTGGTACCACTGGTGGTTTCTCGGACAGGGGCGGCTGGGAGCAATCAGCCCCAGCATTTT
TRBJ1-2 TRBV30 - once CAWSRSGDGYTF TGTGCCTGGTCCCGATCAGGGGATGGCTACACCTTC
TRBJ2-1 TRBV13 TRBD1 - CASSPGDRGLGEQFF TGTGCCAGCAGCCCCGGGGACAGGGGACTGGGTGAGCAGTTCTTC
TRBJ2-6 TRBV28 TRBD1 - CASRNAGTVTGANVLTF TGTGCCAGCAGGAACGCCGGGACAGTAACTGGGGCCAACGTCCTGACTTTC
TRBJ2-1 TRBV13 TRBD2 - CASSLGLRTSGTSSYNEQFF TGTGCCAGCAGCTTAGGCCTAAGGACTAGCGGAACGAGCTCCTACAATGAGCAGTTCTTC